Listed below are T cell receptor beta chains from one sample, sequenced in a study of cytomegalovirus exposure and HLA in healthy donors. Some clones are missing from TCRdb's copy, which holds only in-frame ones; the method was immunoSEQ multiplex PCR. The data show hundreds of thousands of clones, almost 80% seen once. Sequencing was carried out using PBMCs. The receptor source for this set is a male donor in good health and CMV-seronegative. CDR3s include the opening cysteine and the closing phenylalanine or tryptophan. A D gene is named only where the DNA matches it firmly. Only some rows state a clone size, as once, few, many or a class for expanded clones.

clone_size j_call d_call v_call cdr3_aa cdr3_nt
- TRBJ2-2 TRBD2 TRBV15 CATSSGLGGGGSRVTGELFF TGTGCCACCAGCAGTGGCCTGGGCGGGGGGGGCTCACGAGTCACCGGGGAGCTGTTTTTT
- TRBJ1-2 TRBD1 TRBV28 CASSYRGEGGYGYTF TGTGCCAGCAGTTACAGGGGGGAAGGTGGCTATGGCTACACCTTC
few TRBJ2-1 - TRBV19 CASSIGGNEQFF TGTGCCAGTAGTATAGGAGGCAATGAGCAGTTCTTC
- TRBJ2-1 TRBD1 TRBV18 CASSPRRGLGDEQFF TGTGCCAGCTCACCAAGAAGGGGGCTAGGGGATGAGCAGTTCTTC
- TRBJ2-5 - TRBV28 CASSFWDSPKSLLRKQYF TGTGCCAGCAGTTTTTGGGACTCACCCAAATCTCTCCTACGAAAGCAGTACTTC
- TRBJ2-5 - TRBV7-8 CASSLVWRVQMQETQYF TGTGCCAGCAGCTTAGTATGGCGGGTCCAGATGCAAGAGACCCAGTACTTC
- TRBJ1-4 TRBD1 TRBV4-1 CASSQDIIRDRATGLFF TGCGCCAGCAGCCAAGATATTATAAGGGACAGGGCGACAGGGCTGTTTTTT
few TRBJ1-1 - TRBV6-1 CASILRGGENTEAFF TGTGCCAGCATTCTAAGGGGGGGCGAGAACACTGAAGCTTTCTTT
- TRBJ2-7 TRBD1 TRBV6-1 CASSSTGDPPYEQYF TGTGCCAGCAGTTCCACAGGGGACCCTCCCTACGAGCAGTACTTC
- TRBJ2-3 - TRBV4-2 CASSLAVGRTDTQYF TGTGCCAGCAGCCTAGCCGTTGGGAGGACAGATACGCAGTATTTT
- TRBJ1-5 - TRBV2 CASRQGYIYSNQPQHF TGTGCCAGCAGACAGGGATATATATATAGCAATCAGCCCCAGCATTTT
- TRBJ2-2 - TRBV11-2 CASSLDRATGELFF TGTGCCAGCAGCTTAGATCGAGCCACCGGGGAGCTGTTTTTT
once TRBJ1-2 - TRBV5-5 CASSFLNSDDYGYTF TGTGCCAGCAGCTTTCTAAACAGTGACGACTATGGCTACACCTTC
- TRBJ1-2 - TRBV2 CASSDTVDGYTF TGTGCCAGCAGTGATACGGTTGATGGCTACACCTTC
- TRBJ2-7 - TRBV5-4 CASTLGGGRSYEQYF TGTGCCAGCACCTTGGGGGGCGGGAGATCCTACGAGCAGTACTTC
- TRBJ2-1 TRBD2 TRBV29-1 CSVSSTSGSSQQFF TGCAGCGTTTCTTCGACTAGCGGGAGTTCGCAGCAGTTCTTC
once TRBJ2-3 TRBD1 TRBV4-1 CASSQDPTGEVLDTQYF TGCGCCAGCAGCCAAGACCCGACAGGGGAAGTGTTAGATACGCAGTATTTT
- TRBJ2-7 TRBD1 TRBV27 CASSRDRGYEQYF TGTGCCAGCAGCCGGGACAGGGGTTACGAGCAGTACTTC
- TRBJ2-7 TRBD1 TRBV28 CAANPGQNEQYF TGTGCCGCCAACCCGGGACAGAACGAGCAGTACTTC
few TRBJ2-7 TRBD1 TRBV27 CASSSRGSSYEQYF TGTGCCAGCAGTTCCAGGGGGAGCTCCTACGAGCAGTACTTC
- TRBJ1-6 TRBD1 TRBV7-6 CASSAGQYNSPLHF TGTGCCAGCAGCGCGGGACAGTATAATTCACCCCTCCACTTT
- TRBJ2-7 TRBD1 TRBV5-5 CASSYSGTAKYEQYF TGTGCCAGCAGCTACTCCGGGACAGCCAAATACGAGCAGTACTTC
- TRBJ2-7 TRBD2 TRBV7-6 CASSLEAGGSYEQYF TGTGCCAGCAGCTTAGAGGCGGGAGGTTCCTACGAGCAGTACTTC
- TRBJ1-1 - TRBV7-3 CASSDTGNQFTEAFF TGTGCCAGCAGCGATACGGGGAATCAGTTCACTGAAGCTTTCTTT
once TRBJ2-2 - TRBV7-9 CASSPPVSGELFF TGTGCCAGCAGCCCACCAGTTTCCGGGGAGCTGTTTTTT
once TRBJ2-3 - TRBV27 CASNILGSDTQYF TGTGCCAGCAACATTCTAGGCTCAGATACGCAGTATTTT
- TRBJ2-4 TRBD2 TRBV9 CASSVGASGGSLAKNIQYF TGTGCCAGCAGCGTAGGTGCTAGCGGGGGTTCTCTAGCCAAAAACATTCAGTACTTC
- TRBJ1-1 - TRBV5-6 CASSPITNTEAFF TGTGCCAGCAGCCCGATTACAAACACTGAAGCTTTCTTT
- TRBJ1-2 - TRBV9 CASSPGFQNYGYTF TGTGCCAGCAGCCCCGGGTTTCAAAACTATGGCTACACCTTC